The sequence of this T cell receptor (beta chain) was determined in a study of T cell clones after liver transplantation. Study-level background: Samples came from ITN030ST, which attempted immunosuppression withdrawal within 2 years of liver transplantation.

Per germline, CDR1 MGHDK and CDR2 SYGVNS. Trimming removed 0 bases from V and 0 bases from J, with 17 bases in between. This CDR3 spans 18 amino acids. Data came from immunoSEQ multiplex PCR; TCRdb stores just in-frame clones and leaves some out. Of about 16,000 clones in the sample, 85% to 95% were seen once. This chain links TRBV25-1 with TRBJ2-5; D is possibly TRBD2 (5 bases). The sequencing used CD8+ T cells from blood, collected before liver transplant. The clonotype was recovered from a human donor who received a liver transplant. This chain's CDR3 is CASSEYPHVRGYQETQYF. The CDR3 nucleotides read TGTGCCAGCAGTGAATATCCCCACGTTCGAGGGTACCAAGAGACCCAGTACTTC.